These 21 T cell receptor beta chains were all obtained from the same sample, sequenced in a study of long-term antiretroviral therapy in people with HIV. At the survey level, the v3.0 immunoSEQ assay was run. Libraries were prepared by immunoSEQ multiplex PCR; TCRdb keeps only in-frame clonotypes and omits some of them. Here the sample spans about 32,000 clones, 95% to 98% being singletons. Source: unsorted PBMCs, taken 7.6 years after starting antiretroviral therapy. Receptors originate from a young man with HIV.

The chain uses TRBV29-1 and TRBJ1-1; the D is unclear. The CDR3 is 12 amino acids. V was shortened by 4 bases and J by 6 bases, with 12 bases between the two germline ends. CDR1 and CDR2 from the germline V gene are SQVTM and ANQGSEA. The CDR3 DNA is TGCAGCGTTGTCCCCGCGGCGGCTGAAGCTTTCTTT. Its translation: CSVVPAAAEAFF.

CDR3 in amino acids: CASSFPPRSGHSPLHF. The CDR3 DNA reads as TGTGCCAGCAGCTTCCCACCTCGTTCGGGACATTCACCCCTCCACTTT. V gene TRBV5-6 combines with J gene TRBJ1-6; D is perhaps TRBD1 (5 bases). The CDR3 runs 16 residues. V dropped 2 bases and J dropped 8 bases, with 17 bases sitting between them. Germline CDR1 SGHDT, CDR2 YYEEEE. Complete variable domain (other parts from reference TRBV5-6 and TRBJ1-6): DAGVTQSPTHLIKTRGQQVTLRCSPKSGHDTVSWYQQALGQGPQFIFQYYEEEERQRGNFPDRFSGHQFPNYSSELNVNALLLGDSALYLCASSFPPRSGHSPLHFGNGTRLTVT.

Only one count was recorded for this clone. V usage is TRBV6-1 and J usage is TRBJ2-3; D gene uncertain. There are 11 residues in the CDR3. Germline V CDR1 and CDR2: MNHNS, SASEGT. V was trimmed by 6 bases and J by 6 bases, leaving 7 bases between them. DNA of the CDR3: TGTGCCAGCAGCCGGGTGGATACGCAGTATTTT. This sequence encodes CASSRVDTQYF.

The CDR3 DNA sequence: TGTGCCAGCTCTCTGGGGCAGGGCGCCTCCTACGAGCAGTACTTC. It yields the protein CASSLGQGASYEQYF. The chain uses TRBV18 and TRBJ2-7; D might be TRBD1 (5 bases). CDR1 is KGHSH, CDR2 LQKENI, per germline. The CDR3 consists of 15 residues. V shed 6 bases and J shed 0 bases, with 15 bases lying between them.

V is TRBV2 and J is TRBJ2-2; 14 bases line up with TRBD2. The CDR3 sequence is 19 residues long. V shed 3 bases and J 3 bases; nucleotides not matched to a gene: 9. Looked up from germline, CDR1 is SNHLY and CDR2 is FYNNEI. The CDR3 DNA follows: TGTGCCAGCAGTGATTTGCCGGGACTAGCGGGAGATTACACCGGGGAGCTGTTTTTT. This gives the protein CASSDLPGLAGDYTGELFF.

The chain uses TRBV7-8 and TRBJ2-1; D is undetermined. CDR3 length equals 13 residues. Trimming removed 0 bases from V and 9 bases from J, with 9 bases in between. Germline lookup yields CDR1 SGHVS and CDR2 FQNEAQ. CDR3 nucleotides: TGTGCCAGCAGCTTAGCCCGTACGATTGAGCAGTTCTTC. It encodes CASSLARTIEQFF.

This chain uses TRBV27 with TRBJ2-2; D is possibly TRBD2 (7 bases). V lost 4 bases and J lost 4, with 13 bases in between. This CDR3 spans 15 amino acids. CDR1 and CDR2 from the germline V gene are MNHEY and SMNVEV (reference sequence). CDR3 in amino acids: CASSWSGGSTGELFF. CDR3 DNA: TGTGCCAGCAGTTGGTCGGGGGGCAGCACCGGGGAGCTGTTTTTT.

The chain has TRBV30 and TRBJ1-2, with a tentative D call TRBD1 (6 bases). CDR3 length equals 18 residues. Looked up from germline, CDR1 is GTSNPN and CDR2 is SVGIG (reference sequence). The V and J ends lost 0 bases and 3 bases respectively, with 23 bases between them. The CDR3 is CAWSVFGGGRGGDYGYTF. CDR3 in DNA: TGTGCCTGGAGTGTTTTCGGAGGGGGTCGGGGGGGAGACTATGGCTACACCTTC.

In its sample, this clone was seen once. This rearrangement joins TRBV15 to TRBJ1-5, with a tentative D call TRBD1 (6 bases). Germline CDR1 LNHNV, CDR2 YYDKDF (reference sequence). The V end was cut by 5 bases, the J end by 5 bases, with 13 bases between. CDR3 length: 14 residues. The CDR3 region is CATSDGDTHQPQHF. In DNA, the CDR3 is TGTGCCACCAGCGATGGGGACACCCATCAGCCCCAGCATTTT. Combining the CDR3 with reference TRBV15 and TRBJ1-5 gives the whole variable domain DAMVIQNPRYQVTQFGKPVTLSCSQTLNHNVMYWYQQKSSQAPKLLFHYYDKDFNNEADTPDNFQSRRPNTSFCFLDIRSPGLGDTAMYLCATSDGDTHQPQHFGDGTRLSIL.

The J gene is TRBJ2-3, the V gene TRBV7-2; D may be TRBD1 or TRBD2 (5 bases each). V gave up 3 bases and J gave up 2 bases, with 9 bases separating them. Germline CDR1 SGHTA, CDR2 FQGNSA. This CDR3 has 14 amino acids. Here the CDR3 DNA reads TGTGCCAGCAGCTTGGTGGGGACCACAGATACGCAGTATTTT. Translated: CASSLVGTTDTQYF.

This CDR3 reads CASSQVRTSGYNEQFF. DNA for the CDR3: TGTGCCAGCAGCCAAGTGAGGACTAGCGGCTACAATGAGCAGTTCTTC. This chain joins TRBV14 and TRBJ2-1; TRBD2 matches at 10 bases. Germline V CDR1 and CDR2: SGHDN, FVKESK. V lost 1 base to trimming and J lost 3 bases; unmatched junction nucleotides: 3. The length of the CDR3 is 16 residues.

V and J are TRBV6-5 and TRBJ2-7; TRBD2 might be the D (6 bases). The CDR3 has 13 residues. CDR1 is MNHEY and CDR2 is SVGAGI in the germline V gene. V dropped 6 bases and J dropped 5 bases, with 14 bases sitting between them. CDR3 loop: CASSTAGPNEQYF. CDR3 in DNA: TGTGCCAGCAGCACCGCGGGGCCCAACGAGCAGTACTTC.

The gene calls are TRBV11-2 and TRBJ1-3; D is unclear. CDR1 is SGHAT, CDR2 FQNNGV, per germline. V lost 1 base, J lost 0 bases, and 13 bases lay in between. This CDR3 contains 17 residues. CDR3 loop: CASSLVRFQASGNTIYF. The CDR3 coding sequence is TGTGCCAGCAGCTTAGTACGGTTTCAGGCCTCTGGAAACACCATATATTTT.

This clone was recorded once. The rearrangement uses TRBV9 and TRBJ1-4; tentative D call: TRBD1 (6 bases). The germline V gene encodes CDR1 SGDLS and CDR2 YYNGEE. Between the trimmed V and J ends, which lost 3 bases and 5 bases, there was a span of 17 bases. CDR3 size: 16 residues. CDR3 in DNA: TGTGCCAGCAGCGGCCATGTTGGGGGCGTAAATGAAAAACTGTTTTTT. Translating it yields CASSGHVGGVNEKLFF. Combining the CDR3 with reference TRBV9 and TRBJ1-4 gives the whole variable domain DSGVTQTPKHLITATGQRVTLRCSPRSGDLSVYWYQQSLDQGLQFLIQYYNGEERAKGNILERFSAQQFPDLHSELNLSSLELGDSALYFCASSGHVGGVNEKLFFGSGTQLSVL.

The chain employs TRBV11-2 and TRBJ1-5; D not certain. The CDR3 runs to 11 residues. The germline V gene has CDR1 SGHAT and CDR2 FQNNGV. The V gene lost 6 bases and the J gene lost 7 bases, with 7 bases spanning the gap. The CDR3 region has the DNA TGTGCCAGCAGTCCCCGACAGCCCCAGCATTTT. Residues: CASSPRQPQHF.

This clone was recorded once. The chain carries TRBV11-2 and TRBJ1-1; tentative D call: TRBD1 (5 bases). The CDR3 covers 13 residues. The germline gives CDR1 SGHAT, CDR2 FQNNGV. The V gene lost 4 bases and the J gene lost 5 bases, with 11 bases spanning the gap. CDR3 sequence reads: CASSSGARTEAFF. In nucleotides, the CDR3 is TGTGCCAGCAGCTCCGGGGCAAGGACTGAAGCTTTCTTT.

The J gene is TRBJ2-3, the V gene TRBV29-1; no definite D call. The CDR3 totals 14 residues. Deletions cut 2 bases from V and 4 bases from J, with 13 bases between. The germline V gene has CDR1 SQVTM and CDR2 ANQGSEA. The CDR3 region is CSVEFSRRADTQYF. CDR3 in DNA: TGCAGCGTTGAATTCTCCAGAAGGGCAGATACGCAGTATTTT.

The J gene is TRBJ1-4, the V gene TRBV7-8; D remains unclear. The V and J ends lost 1 base and 6 bases respectively, with 6 bases between them. Germline CDR1 and CDR2: SGHVS and FQNEAQ. There are 13 residues in the CDR3. This CDR3 is CASSLGEDEKLFF. The CDR3 DNA sequence: TGTGCCAGCAGCTTAGGGGAGGATGAAAAACTGTTTTTT.

Remarks on this clone: Its ends do not fully match the called genes, so a read error is possible. The chain links TRBV7-7 to TRBJ2-1, with D possibly TRBD1 on 5 matching bases. The CDR3 length is 14 residues. Per the germline V gene, CDR1 is SSHAT and CDR2 is FNYEAQ (reference sequence). The CDR3 is CASSPGFGNNEQFF. The CDR3 DNA is TGTGCTAGCAGCCCAGGGTTCGGTAATAATGAGCAGTTCTTC.

The chain is built from TRBV7-9 and TRBJ1-1; D call uncertain. The CDR3 sequence is 17 residues long. Germline V gene sequence: CDR1 SEHNR, CDR2 FQNEAQ (reference sequence). The V end was cut by 4 bases, the J end by 1 base, with 19 bases between. The CDR3 protein is CASSSTNTHYPNTEAFF. DNA of the CDR3: TGTGCCAGCAGCTCGACAAATACACACTATCCGAACACTGAAGCTTTCTTT. Complete variable domain (other parts from reference TRBV7-9 and TRBJ1-1): DTGVSQNPRHKITKRGQNVTFRCDPISEHNRLYWYRQTLGQGPEFLTYFQNEAQLEKSRLLSDRFSAERPKGSFSTLEIQRTEQGDSAMYLCASSSTNTHYPNTEAFFGQGTRLTVV.

The J gene is TRBJ2-3, the V gene TRBV9, with D perhaps TRBD2 (6 bases). CDR3 length equals 17 residues. The V gene lost 0 bases and the J gene lost 1 base, with 15 bases spanning the gap. Germline CDR1 and CDR2: SGDLS and YYNGEE. The CDR3 DNA reads as TGTGCCAGCAGCGTAGTTGGTTCGACTAGTGGCACAGATACGCAGTATTTT. This codes for CASSVVGSTSGTDTQYF. Combining the CDR3 with reference TRBV9 and TRBJ2-3 gives the whole variable domain DSGVTQTPKHLITATGQRVTLRCSPRSGDLSVYWYQQSLDQGLQFLIQYYNGEERAKGNILERFSAQQFPDLHSELNLSSLELGDSALYFCASSVVGSTSGTDTQYFGPGTRLTVL.